A single sample gave rise to the 25 T cell receptor beta chains below, sequenced in a study of OX40 agonist ivuxolimab in advanced cancers. Method: immunoSEQ multiplex PCR; TCRdb's copy keeps in-frame clones and lacks some. The sample holds some 70,000 clones; roughly 90% are singletons and the top ten take more than 1%. The input for sequencing was CD4+ or CD8+ T cells sorted from blood, taken in a trial of the OX40 agonist ivuxolimab. The source of these receptors is an adult with an advanced solid tumor such as melanoma, head and neck, liver or kidney cancer.

This chain links TRBV20-1 with TRBJ2-1; 8 bases match TRBD1. With 5 bases clipped from V and 7 bases from J, the junction kept 1 base outside the gene matches. From germline, CDR1 is DFQATT and CDR2 SNEGSKA (reference sequence). The CDR3 consists of 11 residues. The CDR3 here is CSAWTGNEQFF. The CDR3 DNA sequence: TGCAGTGCTTGGACAGGGAATGAGCAGTTCTTC.

A single count supports this clone. CDR3 DNA: TGCAGCGTCGGAAAGGGTTTCACAGATACGCAGTATTTT. Protein product: CSVGKGFTDTQYF. The rearrangement links TRBV29-1 to TRBJ2-3; D is uncertain. The germline V gene has CDR1 SQVTM and CDR2 ANQGSEA. The CDR3 extends over 13 amino acids. V was cut by 6 bases and J by 2 bases, with 12 bases left in between.

This clone was detected only once. The rearrangement uses TRBV2 and TRBJ2-1, with a tentative D call TRBD1 (6 bases). Germline-derived CDR1 and CDR2 are SNHLY and FYNNEI. V was trimmed by 7 bases and J by 1 base, leaving 11 bases between them. The CDR3 has 14 residues. The CDR3 DNA follows: TGTGCCAGCACGCGACAGGCTTCCTACAATGAGCAGTTCTTC. It encodes CASTRQASYNEQFF. Looking up the rest from reference TRBV2 and TRBJ2-1 gives the full variable domain: EPEVTQTPSHQVTQMGQEVILRCVPISNHLYFYWYRQILGQKVEFLVSFYNNEISEKSEIFDDQFSVERPDGSNFTLKIRSTKLEDSAMYFCASTRQASYNEQFFGPGTRLTVL.

The rearrangement joins TRBV19 to TRBJ1-3; D gene unclear. Germline values: CDR1 LNHDA, CDR2 SQIVND (reference sequence). CDR3 length: 13 residues. V lost 10 bases to trimming and J lost 0 bases, with 10 bases between them. The CDR3 nucleotides read TGTGCCACCCGGCAGGACTCTGGAAACACCATATATTTT. This encodes CATRQDSGNTIYF.

This chain links TRBV9 with TRBJ2-1; 7 bases fit TRBD2. In germline, CDR1 is SGDLS, CDR2 YYNGEE. The CDR3 loop spans 17 amino acids. After removal of 0 bases from V and 3 bases from J, the junction contained 9 bases not matched to a gene. As DNA, the CDR3 is TGTGCCAGCAGCGTAGCTCCGACTAGCCAAAACTACAATGAGCAGTTCTTC. Its translation is CASSVAPTSQNYNEQFF.

This clone has just one count. V gene TRBV6-6 combines with J gene TRBJ1-1, with a weak D call TRBD1 (5 bases). This CDR3 has 14 residues. CDR1 is MNHNY, CDR2 SVGAGI, per germline (reference sequence). The ends were cut back, 7 bases at V and 1 base at J, with 13 bases in the middle. CDR3: CASTPHGANTEAFF. The CDR3 nucleotides are TGTGCCAGCACCCCACACGGGGCGAACACTGAAGCTTTCTTT.

V gene TRBV7-8 combines with J gene TRBJ2-7; D remains ambiguous. This CDR3 has 12 residues. The germline V and J ends were trimmed by 1 base and 6 bases, with 7 bases remaining between them. Germline V lookup: CDR1 SGHVS, CDR2 FQNEAQ. In nucleotides, the CDR3 is TGTGCCAGCAGCTTAGATCGCTCCGAGCAGTACTTC. This encodes CASSLDRSEQYF.

The chain recombines TRBV11-2 with TRBJ1-1, with 7 bases fitting TRBD1. CDR3 length: 15 residues. The junction had 9 bases not matched to a gene; V was cut back by 5 bases and J by 3 bases. Germline V gene sequence: CDR1 SGHAT, CDR2 FQNNGV. The CDR3 DNA is TGTGCCAGCAGCCCGAGACAGGGCTACGACACTGAAGCTTTCTTT. Residues: CASSPRQGYDTEAFF. Based on the CDR3 plus reference TRBV11-2 and TRBJ1-1, the full variable domain is EAGVAQSPRYKIIEKRQSVAFWCNPISGHATLYWYQQILGQGPKLLIQFQNNGVVDDSQLPKDRFSAERLKGVDSTLKIQPAKLEDSAVYLCASSPRQGYDTEAFFGQGTRLTVV.

V usage is TRBV7-9 and J usage is TRBJ2-7; the D is unclear. Trimming took off 2 bases at V and 5 bases at J, with 4 bases between the two ends. The CDR3 loop spans 11 amino acids. Germline CDR1 SEHNR, CDR2 FQNEAQ (reference sequence). The CDR3, as DNA: TGTGCCAGCAGCTTACGGAACGAGCAGTACTTC. This codes for CASSLRNEQYF.

This clone was observed a single time. The rearrangement uses TRBV4-2 and TRBJ2-7, with D possibly TRBD2 on 6 matching bases. Per the germline V gene, CDR1 is LGHNA and CDR2 is YNFKEQ. The CDR3 sequence is 16 residues long. V lost 1 base and J 0 bases, leaving 13 bases between the germline ends. Here the CDR3 reads CASSQAGGASSYEQYF. The CDR3 region has the DNA TGTGCCAGCAGCCAAGCCGGCGGGGCCTCCTCCTACGAGCAGTACTTC.

The CDR3 DNA sequence: TGTGCCAGCAGCTTTGAGGGTGGCTACACCTTC. This encodes CASSFEGGYTF. This rearrangement joins TRBV7-9 to TRBJ1-2; D gene unclear. V lost 3 bases, J lost 7 bases, and 6 bases lay in between. This CDR3 comprises 11 residues. Germline loops: CDR1 SEHNR, CDR2 FQNEAQ (reference sequence).

This clone was observed a handful of times. The gene calls are TRBV7-2 and TRBJ1-2, with a tentative D call TRBD1 (6 bases). Germline V gene data show CDR1 as SGHTA and CDR2 as FQGNSA. There are 17 residues in the CDR3. V was pared by 5 bases and J by 6 bases, with 25 bases between. Here the CDR3 reads CASSPRNPRGGGDGYTF. Here the CDR3 DNA reads TGTGCCAGCAGCCCCCGAAACCCACGAGGGGGTGGTGATGGCTACACCTTC.

CDR3 nucleotides: TGTGCCAGCACACAGGGGGCAGGAAATGAAAAACTGTTTTTT. Its translation: CASTQGAGNEKLFF. This sequence joins TRBV5-4 and TRBJ1-4, with TRBD1 identical over 9 bases. V lost 6 bases to trimming and J lost 5 bases; unmatched junction nucleotides: 5. Germline V lookup: CDR1 SGHNT, CDR2 YYREEE (reference sequence). The CDR3 covers 14 residues.

This chain uses TRBV30 with TRBJ2-1, with 14 bases aligning to TRBD2. After removal of 0 bases from V and 10 bases from J, the junction contained 5 bases not matched to a gene. Per germline, CDR1 GTSNPN and CDR2 SVGIG (reference sequence). The CDR3 totals 15 residues. The CDR3 loop reads CAWSVRTSGGSEQFF. The CDR3 bases are TGTGCCTGGAGTGTTAGGACTAGCGGGGGGAGCGAGCAGTTCTTC.

This chain connects TRBV6-6 to TRBJ2-7, with D possibly TRBD1 on 5 matching bases. Trimming removed 5 bases at V and 0 bases at J, with 14 bases between. The CDR3 length is 15 residues. CDR1 is MNHNY and CDR2 is SVGAGI in the germline V gene (reference sequence). CDR3 nucleotides: TGTGCCAGCAGTCCCGGTTGGGGCAGCTCCTACGAGCAGTACTTC. It yields the protein CASSPGWGSSYEQYF.

This chain uses TRBV19 with TRBJ1-5; D not resolved. CDR1 is LNHDA and CDR2 is SQIVND in the germline V gene (reference sequence). V lost 2 bases to trimming and J lost 0 bases, with 5 bases between them. The CDR3 is 14 residues long. The CDR3 DNA reads as TGTGCCAGTAGTATACAGATTAGCAATCAGCCCCAGCATTTT. This translates into CASSIQISNQPQHF.

This clone was seen only a few times. The chain combines TRBV30 with TRBJ1-3; the D gene is possibly TRBD1 (6 bases). The CDR3 is made up of 15 amino acids. Per the germline V gene, CDR1 is GTSNPN and CDR2 is SVGIG (reference sequence). The CDR3 spells CACFGGANSGNTIYF. The CDR3 coding sequence is TGTGCATGCTTTGGGGGGGCGAACTCTGGAAACACCATATATTTT.

The chain carries TRBV21-1 and TRBJ1-2. TRBV21-1 is a known pseudogene. CDR3 size: 14 residues. The CDR3 bases are TGTGCCAGCACCCCGCCGGGGGGAGCCTATGGCTACACCTTC. This gives the protein CASTPPGGAYGYTF.

The gene calls are TRBV5-1 and TRBJ1-2; 9 nucleotides line up with TRBD1. The CDR3 contains 16 residues. Germline trimming cut 0 bases from V and 5 bases from J; bases unmatched to any gene: 8. Germline V CDR1 and CDR2: SGHRS, YFSETQ. For the CDR3, the DNA is TGCGCCAGCAGCTTGGTGCCGCCCGGGACAGGGTATGGCTACACCTTC. It encodes CASSLVPPGTGYGYTF. The whole variable domain, filled in from reference TRBV5-1 and TRBJ1-2, reads KAGVTQTPRYLIKTRGQQVTLSCSPISGHRSVSWYQQTPGQGLQFLFEYFSETQRNKGNFPGRFSGRQFSNSRSEMNVSTLELGDSALYLCASSLVPPGTGYGYTFGSGTRLTVV.

The chain uses TRBV6-4 and TRBJ1-5; the match to TRBD1 covers 9 bases. The germline V gene has CDR1 MRHNA and CDR2 SNTAGT. V gave up 2 bases and J gave up 0 bases; unmatched junction bases: 14. The CDR3 is 20 amino acids. CDR3 in amino acids: CASSDPPPGQGQYSNQPQHF. CDR3 in DNA: TGTGCCAGCAGTGACCCACCGCCGGGACAGGGCCAATATAGCAATCAGCCCCAGCATTTT.

The chain carries TRBV30 and TRBJ1-1; perhaps TRBD1 as D (5 bases). The CDR3 is 13 amino acids. Germline CDR1 reads GTSNPN; CDR2 reads SVGIG (reference sequence). Trimming took 2 bases from V and 8 from J, leaving 15 bases between them. The CDR3 DNA sequence: TGTGCCTGGAGTCCCCATGGGACGGGAGAAGCTTTCTTT. This encodes CAWSPHGTGEAFF.

The genes are TRBV2 and TRBJ2-7; 11 bases align to TRBD2. V shed 2 bases and J 6 bases; nucleotides not matched to a gene: 6. The length of the CDR3 is 15 residues. The germline V gene encodes CDR1 SNHLY and CDR2 FYNNEI. The CDR3 sequence: CASSELLAGGGEQYF. CDR3 DNA sequence: TGTGCCAGCAGTGAACTCCTAGCGGGGGGCGGCGAGCAGTACTTC.

The chain employs TRBV5-1 and TRBJ2-7; unclear D gene. CDR1 and CDR2 (germline): SGHRS, YFSETQ. Trimming removed 4 bases from V and 3 bases from J, with 8 bases in between. The CDR3 spans 12 residues. The CDR3 is CASSPPGYEQYF. For the CDR3, the DNA is TGCGCCAGCAGCCCCCCCGGCTACGAGCAGTACTTC.

The rearrangement links TRBV5-1 to TRBJ2-5, with D perhaps matching TRBD1 (7 bases). The CDR3 loop spans 14 amino acids. V was pared by 3 bases and J by 5 bases, with 14 bases between. Germline V gives CDR1 SGHRS, CDR2 YFSETQ. CDR3 amino acids: CASSWRGQEETQYF. In nucleotides, the CDR3 is TGCGCCAGCAGCTGGAGGGGGCAGGAGGAGACCCAGTACTTC.

This chain joins TRBV5-1 and TRBJ2-7; 11 bases align to TRBD1. With V trimmed by 0 bases and J by 3 bases, 5 bases remained unmatched. CDR1 SGHRS and CDR2 YFSETQ come from the germline V gene. The CDR3 extends over 16 amino acids. For the CDR3, the DNA is TGCGCCAGCAGCTTGGCGGGACAGGGGGGAAACTACGAGCAGTACTTC. Protein product: CASSLAGQGGNYEQYF.